The T cell receptor beta chain under discussion was sequenced for a study of shared clonotypes between healthy human individuals. In the study overall: A couple of women and a few men aged 18 to 49 made up the donors. Findings and limits, study-wide: Among donors, the sharing of clonotypes was expected to be influenced by sequencing depth.

Template amounts of 250 to 350 ng DNA, about 30,000 T cell genomes, were employed in unsorted PBMC replicate PCRs. Produced via immunoSEQ multiplex PCR; TCRdb's table is partial and in-frame only. The sample yields about half a million clones, roughly 80% seen once. Concerning this clone: Its antigen remains unidentified.

This CDR3 is 14 amino acids long. CDR1 is MNHEY and CDR2 is SVGAGI in the germline V gene. Source material: PBMCs. The origin of this receptor is a middle-aged woman in good health. Some clones in this sample may be carry-over from other donors' samples. This chain joins TRBV6-5 and TRBJ2-5; 7 bases are shared with TRBD1. The DNA end is a closer match to TRBJ2-7, so the J assignment may be wrong. The CDR3 nucleotides read TGTGCCAGCAGTCCCCGGACAGGCCTCTACGAGCAGTACTTC. As protein: CASSPRTGLYEQYF.